Below, 17 T cell receptor beta chains from the same sample are listed, as sequenced in a study of T cell responses to AZD1222 COVID-19 vaccine. Generated by immunoSEQ multiplex PCR, the TCRdb table keeps only in-frame clones and is missing some. The table shows 120,000 or so clones, with more than 90% occurring only once. Here the sequenced sample was peripheral blood, taken 28 days after the second AZD1222 dose. The receptors derive from an adult who received the AZD1222 COVID-19 vaccine.

The chain couples TRBV2 to TRBJ2-5; no clear D. The CDR3 spans 14 residues. The V end lost 2 bases, the J end lost 1 base, and 8 bases lay between the germline ends. Germline V gives CDR1 SNHLY, CDR2 FYNNEI. The CDR3: CASSEMAGQETQYF. Written as DNA, the CDR3 is TGTGCCAGCAGTGAAATGGCAGGCCAAGAGACCCAGTACTTC.

The V call is TRBV7-3, the J call TRBJ2-5, with 9 bases lining up with TRBD2. Trimming removed 5 bases from V and 4 bases from J; junction bases left unmatched: 11. This CDR3 comprises 16 residues. Germline loops: CDR1 SGHTA, CDR2 FQGTGA. CDR3 residues: CASSPLGRGGRETQYF. CDR3 nucleotide sequence: TGTGCCAGCAGCCCCCTCGGGCGGGGGGGCCGAGAGACCCAGTACTTC.

The chain combines TRBV11-2 with TRBJ2-5; no firm D call. From germline, CDR1 is SGHAT and CDR2 FQNNGV. The CDR3 is 13 amino acids. Trimming removed 0 bases at V and 7 bases at J, with 9 bases between. CDR3 bases: TGTGCCAGCAGCTTAGATCTGGTGGGGACCCAGTACTTC. Translation gives CASSLDLVGTQYF.

The chain carries TRBV6-2 or TRBV6-3 and TRBJ2-7; 11 bases are shared with TRBD2. J lost 2 bases, V lost 2 bases, and 5 bases had no gene match. Germline CDR1 MNHEY, CDR2 SVGEGT. This CDR3 contains 16 residues. The CDR3 DNA sequence: TGTGCCAGCAGTTACGGACTAGCGGGCTTAACCTACGAGCAGTACTTC. Translating it yields CASSYGLAGLTYEQYF.

The V call is TRBV5-1, the J call TRBJ1-6; D call uncertain. With 0 bases removed from V and 7 bases from J, the gap between germline ends came to 11 bases. The CDR3 spans 15 residues. Germline CDR1 is SGHRS and CDR2 is YFSETQ. The DNA of the CDR3 is TGCGCCAGCAGCTTGGGGTCCATTTGGAATTCACCCCTCCACTTT. Translated, it gives CASSLGSIWNSPLHF. The full variable domain, with the rest looked up from reference TRBV5-1 and TRBJ1-6, is KAGVTQTPRYLIKTRGQQVTLSCSPISGHRSVSWYQQTPGQGLQFLFEYFSETQRNKGNFPGRFSGRQFSNSRSEMNVSTLELGDSALYLCASSLGSIWNSPLHFGNGTRLTVT.

J is TRBJ2-7 and V is TRBV23-1, with 8 nucleotides matching TRBD1. TRBV23-1 is an open reading frame, and its role is uncertain. CDR3 length: 13 residues. J lost 6 bases, V lost 9 bases, and 10 bases had no gene match. CDR3 sequence reads: CASSGQGKSEQYF. Here the CDR3 DNA reads TGCGCCAGTTCCGGACAGGGAAAGAGCGAGCAGTACTTC.

The chain combines TRBV7-9 with TRBJ2-7; D gene uncertain. The germline CDR1 and CDR2 sequences are SEHNR and FQNEAQ (reference sequence). CDR3 length equals 12 residues. V was pared by 4 bases and J by 4 bases, with 8 bases between. The CDR3 loop is CASSSDPYEQYF. The CDR3, as DNA: TGTGCCAGCAGCTCAGACCCGTACGAGCAGTACTTC.

The chain links TRBV28 to TRBJ2-7; no clear D gene. The germline V and J ends were trimmed by 6 bases and 11 bases, with 20 bases remaining between them. The CDR3 sequence is 13 residues long. Germline CDR1 MDHEN, CDR2 SYDVKM. The CDR3, as DNA: TGTGCCAGCAGCCTAACAACGGCGAGGCCGAAGTACTTC. Its translation is CASSLTTARPKYF.

V gene TRBV3-1 (or the pseudogene TRBV3-2) combines with J gene TRBJ2-7; 12 bases are shared with TRBD1. CDR3 length: 13 residues. CDR1 is LGHDT and CDR2 is YNNKEL in the germline V gene (reference sequence). Trimming took 6 bases from V and 6 from J; bases not matched to a gene: 3. The CDR3 here is CASRGQGALEQYF. The CDR3 DNA follows: TGTGCCAGCAGGGGACAGGGGGCCCTCGAGCAGTACTTC.

This clone was detected once. J is TRBJ2-2 and V is TRBV25-1; TRBD1 agrees at 9 bases. J was trimmed by 3 bases and V by 6 bases; bases with no gene match: 2. The germline gives CDR1 MGHDK, CDR2 SYGVNS. This CDR3 is built from 14 residues. The CDR3 loop reads CASRGDRDTGELFF. The DNA for the CDR3 is TGTGCCAGCAGAGGGGACAGGGACACCGGGGAGCTGTTTTTT.

V usage is TRBV5-1 and J usage is TRBJ2-7; tentative D call: TRBD2 (6 bases). This CDR3 is 15 amino acids long. Germline CDR1 is SGHRS and CDR2 is YFSETQ. V was cut by 5 bases and J by 4 bases, with 19 bases left in between. The CDR3 sequence is CASSFGWGVEYEQYF. Here the CDR3 DNA reads TGCGCCAGCAGTTTTGGGTGGGGGGTTGAATACGAGCAGTACTTC.

The sample holds a few counts of this clone. V and J are TRBV7-2 and TRBJ2-3, with 7 bases matching TRBD1. Germline CDR1 SGHTA, CDR2 FQGNSA. CDR3 length equals 15 residues. The junction had 8 bases not matched to a gene; V was cut back by 5 bases and J by 3 bases. For the CDR3, the DNA is TGTGCCAGCAGCCCAGGGGGTTTTGAGACAGATACGCAGTATTTT. Protein: CASSPGGFETDTQYF.

This clone was detected only once. V and J are TRBV4-3 and TRBJ1-2, with 7 positions matching TRBD1. This CDR3 has 15 amino acids. The junction had 4 bases not matched to a gene; V was cut back by 0 bases and J by 3 bases. Germline CDR1 reads LGHNA; CDR2 reads YSLEER. As DNA, the CDR3 is TGCGCCAGCAGCCAAGACACCACAGGGGACTATGGCTACACCTTC. This gives the protein CASSQDTTGDYGYTF.

This clone was detected once. The chain employs TRBV4-1 and TRBJ1-2; 8 bases line up with TRBD1. The V gene's germline CDR1 is MGHRA and CDR2 YSYEKL. The CDR3 covers 14 residues. The trim removed 2 bases at V and 2 bases at J, leaving 1 base unmatched. The CDR3 loop reads CASSQRQGNYGYTF. The CDR3 DNA is TGCGCCAGCAGCCAACGACAGGGGAACTATGGCTACACCTTC.

The chain is built from TRBV5-1 and TRBJ2-4, with D possibly being TRBD1 (5 bases). In germline, CDR1 is SGHRS, CDR2 YFSETQ. CDR3 size: 18 residues. Trimming cost V 0 bases and J 0 bases, with 16 bases left between them. The CDR3 reads CASSLAWVGQGAKNIQYF. The CDR3 nucleotides are TGCGCCAGCAGCTTGGCCTGGGTGGGGCAGGGAGCCAAAAACATTCAGTACTTC.

V usage is TRBV19 and J usage is TRBJ2-1; D perhaps matches TRBD2 (5 bases). This CDR3 is built from 19 residues. Between the trimmed V and J ends, which lost 3 bases and 6 bases, there was a span of 27 bases. Per germline, CDR1 LNHDA and CDR2 SQIVND (reference sequence). CDR3 residues: CASSMAPESSGYRINEQFF. CDR3 sequence (DNA): TGTGCCAGTAGTATGGCCCCCGAGTCGTCGGGGTATCGTATCAATGAGCAGTTCTTC.

The sample holds one count of this clone. The CDR3 here is CASSLTGGQETQYF. DNA for the CDR3: TGTGCCAGCAGCCTGACAGGGGGTCAAGAGACCCAGTACTTC. The chain employs TRBV4-2 and TRBJ2-5; 9 nucleotides agree with TRBD1. The CDR3 consists of 14 residues. V shed 4 bases, J shed 2 bases, and the junction held 2 bases outside the gene matches. Looked up from germline, CDR1 is LGHNA and CDR2 is YNFKEQ.